Sequencing of this T cell receptor (beta chain) was carried out in a study of T cells in Graves' hyperthyroidism and ophthalmopathy. Broader study findings: In blood, most of the thyroid clonotypes expanded above 0.001 were also present.

CDR3 size: 15 residues. With 2 bases removed from V and 0 bases from J, the gap between germline ends came to 10 bases. The germline V gene encodes CDR1 LGHNT and CDR2 FRNRAP. Amplified regions were TCR beta CDR3 sequences from RNA transcripts. When the TCR CDR3 underwent first-round RT-PCR, the HTBI primer set was used. TCRdb re-analysed the multiplex PCR reads in MiXCR, keeping a single row per CDR3 protein. The sample shows fewer than 450,000 distinct CDR3 sequences, roughly 17% of them seen only once. This clonotype has ten or more counts. Its antigen is currently unknown. Diagnosis of hyperthyroidism was new in patients aged 18 to 65, and its duration was under 2 months. Together with thyroid ultrasound, orbital computed tomography, serum thyroxine and TRAb, clinical symptoms were used for diagnoses. Preceding any ophthalmopathy symptoms, the blood sample dates from first hyperthyroidism diagnosis.

The sequenced material came from blood. The chain recombines TRBV12-5 with TRBJ1-1; D gene unclear. The receptor's source is a woman aged 30 to 39 with Graves' hyperthyroidism that later progressed to Graves' ophthalmopathy. CDR3 DNA: TGTGCTAGTGGTTTGTTTACAGATATGAACACTGAAGCTTTCTTT. Encoded protein: CASGLFTDMNTEAFF.